This T cell receptor beta chain derives from a study of regulatory T cells in long-lasting Graves disease. CDR3 regions were amplified by Arm-PCR using iRepertoire HTBI primers to build TCR beta libraries. TCRdb fed the multiplex PCR reads into MiXCR, producing one record per CDR3 protein. The table has 350,000 to 450,000 distinct CDR3 sequences, 16% seen once. Looked up from germline, CDR1 is SQVTM and CDR2 is ANQGSEA. The CDR3 loop spans 10 amino acids. The time point is: newly diagnosed GD, antithyroid drugs for less than 3 months. PBMC RNA served as the TCR library source. For this clonotype: This sequence may be a read error, since a much larger clone differs from it by one base.

This sample was also put to use in a study of T cells in Graves' hyperthyroidism and ophthalmopathy.

The source is a man aged 35 to 55 with Graves disease. Specimen: peripheral blood mononuclear cells (PBMCs), collected at new diagnosis, from a patient treated with antithyroid drugs. The rearrangement links TRBV29-1 to TRBJ1-1; D is unresolved. CDR3 sequence (DNA): TGCAGCGCGGGGAACACTGAAGCTCTCTTT. Protein product: CSAGNTEALF.